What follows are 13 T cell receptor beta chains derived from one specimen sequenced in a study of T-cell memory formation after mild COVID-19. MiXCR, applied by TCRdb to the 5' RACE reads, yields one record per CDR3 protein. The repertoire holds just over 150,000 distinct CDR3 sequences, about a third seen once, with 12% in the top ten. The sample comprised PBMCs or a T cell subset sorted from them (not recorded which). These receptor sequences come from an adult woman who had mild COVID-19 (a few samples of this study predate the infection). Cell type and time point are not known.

The CDR3 region is CASSLSVWDRGNTEAFF. CDR3 bases: TGTGCCAGCAGCTTAAGTGTTTGGGACAGGGGGAACACTGAAGCTTTCTTT. J is TRBJ1-1 and V is TRBV7-9; TRBD1 matches 10 bases. CDR1 SEHNR and CDR2 FQNEAQ come from the germline V gene (reference sequence). This CDR3 has 17 residues. The ends lost 2 bases at V and 1 base at J; junction bases unmatched: 7.

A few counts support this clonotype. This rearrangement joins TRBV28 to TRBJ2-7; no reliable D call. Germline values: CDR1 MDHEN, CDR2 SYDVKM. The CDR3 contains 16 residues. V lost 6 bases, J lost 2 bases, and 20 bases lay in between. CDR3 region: CASSPPGVMIAYEQYF. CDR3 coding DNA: TGTGCCAGCAGCCCCCCCGGAGTTATGATAGCCTACGAGCAGTACTTC.

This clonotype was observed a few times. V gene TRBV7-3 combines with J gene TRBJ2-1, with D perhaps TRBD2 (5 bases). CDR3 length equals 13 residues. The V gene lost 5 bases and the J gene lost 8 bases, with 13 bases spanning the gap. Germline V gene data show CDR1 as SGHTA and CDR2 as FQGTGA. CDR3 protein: CASSPWAGDEQFF. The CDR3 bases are TGTGCCAGCAGCCCCTGGGCGGGTGATGAGCAGTTCTTC.

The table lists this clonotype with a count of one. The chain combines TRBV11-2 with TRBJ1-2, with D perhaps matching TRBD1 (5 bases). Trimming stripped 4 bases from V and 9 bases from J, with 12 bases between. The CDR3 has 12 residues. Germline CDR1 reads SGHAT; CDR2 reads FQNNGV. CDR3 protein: CASSSQGVRYTF. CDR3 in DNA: TGTGCCAGCAGCTCCCAAGGGGTGCGCTACACCTTC.

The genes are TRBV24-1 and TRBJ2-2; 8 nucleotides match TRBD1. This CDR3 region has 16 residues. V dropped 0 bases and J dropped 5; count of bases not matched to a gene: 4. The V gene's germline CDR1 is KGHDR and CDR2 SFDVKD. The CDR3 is CATSDLTGGHTGELFF. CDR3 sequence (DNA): TGTGCCACCAGTGATTTGACAGGGGGTCATACCGGGGAGCTGTTTTTT.

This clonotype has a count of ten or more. CDR3 bases: TGTGCCATCAGTGCCAGGGCGGACACCGGGGAGCTGTTTTTT. The encoded protein is CAISARADTGELFF. The chain combines TRBV10-3 with TRBJ2-2; D perhaps matches TRBD1 (5 bases). Germline CDR1 is ENHRY and CDR2 is SYGVKD. The CDR3 totals 14 residues. V lost 4 bases and J 3 bases, leaving 9 bases between the germline ends.

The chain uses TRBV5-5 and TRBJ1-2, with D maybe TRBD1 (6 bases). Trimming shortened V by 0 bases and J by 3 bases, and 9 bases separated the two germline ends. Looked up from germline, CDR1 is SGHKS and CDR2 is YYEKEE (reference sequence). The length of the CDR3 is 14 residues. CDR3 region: CASSLARTDYGYTF. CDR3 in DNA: TGTGCCAGCAGCTTGGCCAGGACAGACTATGGCTACACCTTC.

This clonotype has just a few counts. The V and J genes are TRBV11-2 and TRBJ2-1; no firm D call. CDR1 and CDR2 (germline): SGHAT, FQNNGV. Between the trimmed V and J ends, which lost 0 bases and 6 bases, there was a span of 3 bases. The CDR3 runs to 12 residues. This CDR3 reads CASSLEGNEQFF. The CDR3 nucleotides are TGTGCCAGCAGCTTAGAGGGCAATGAGCAGTTCTTC.

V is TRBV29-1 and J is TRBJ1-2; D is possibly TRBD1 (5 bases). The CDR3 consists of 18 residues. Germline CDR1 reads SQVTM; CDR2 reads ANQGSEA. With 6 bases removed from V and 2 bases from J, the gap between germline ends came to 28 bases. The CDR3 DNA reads TGCAGCGTGGACGTCTTGGGGGGGACCCTAGTTTTGAACTATGGCTACACCTTC. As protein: CSVDVLGGTLVLNYGYTF.

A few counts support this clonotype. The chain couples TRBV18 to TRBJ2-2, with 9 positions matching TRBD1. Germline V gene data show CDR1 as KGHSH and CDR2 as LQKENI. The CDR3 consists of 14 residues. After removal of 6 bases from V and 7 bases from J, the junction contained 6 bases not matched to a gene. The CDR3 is CASSGTGSSGELFF. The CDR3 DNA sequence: TGTGCCAGCTCGGGGACAGGGAGCAGCGGGGAGCTGTTTTTT.

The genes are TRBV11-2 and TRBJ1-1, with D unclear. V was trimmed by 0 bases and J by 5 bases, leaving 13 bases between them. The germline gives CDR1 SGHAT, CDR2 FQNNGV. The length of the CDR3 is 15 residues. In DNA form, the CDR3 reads TGTGCCAGCAGCTTAGATCGCACGGGGTGGACTGAAGCTTTCTTT. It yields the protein CASSLDRTGWTEAFF. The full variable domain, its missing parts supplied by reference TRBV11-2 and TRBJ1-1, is EAGVAQSPRYKIIEKRQSVAFWCNPISGHATLYWYQQILGQGPKLLIQFQNNGVVDDSQLPKDRFSAERLKGVDSTLKIQPAKLEDSAVYLCASSLDRTGWTEAFFGQGTRLTVV.

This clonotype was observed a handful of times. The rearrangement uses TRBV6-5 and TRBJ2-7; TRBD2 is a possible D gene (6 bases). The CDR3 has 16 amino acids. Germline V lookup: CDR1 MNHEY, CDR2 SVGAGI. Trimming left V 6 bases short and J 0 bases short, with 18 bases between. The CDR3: CASSPDWAGTSYEQYF. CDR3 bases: TGTGCCAGCAGCCCAGACTGGGCGGGGACCTCCTACGAGCAGTACTTC.

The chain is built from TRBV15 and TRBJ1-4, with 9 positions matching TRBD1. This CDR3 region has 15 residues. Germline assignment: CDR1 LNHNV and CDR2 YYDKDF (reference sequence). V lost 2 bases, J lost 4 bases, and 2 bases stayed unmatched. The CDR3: CATSRTGGGNEKLFF. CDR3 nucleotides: TGTGCCACCAGCAGAACAGGGGGCGGTAATGAAAAACTGTTTTTT.